This is a list of T cell receptor beta chains from one sample in a study of blood T cells in healthy people across ages. TCRdb called the 5' RACE reads again in MiXCR, with one record for every CDR3 protein. Found here are 710,000 or so distinct CDR3 sequences, about 20% of them singletons; the top ten hold about 20%. The sample was blood. The receptors originated from a man aged 65 to 85 in good health. The CDR3 runs from the conserved cysteine through the conserved F or W. The order of the fields is J gene, D gene, clone size, V gene, CDR3 protein, CDR3 DNA. D genes are given only for firm matches. Clone size is given for some rows only: seen once, a few or many times, or a class if the clone is expanded.

TRBJ1-4,NA,NA,TRBV7-2,CASSSQGPGTNEKLFF,TGTGCCAGCAGCTCACAGGGCCCGGGTACTAATGAAAAACTGTTTTTT
TRBJ2-5,NA,NA,TRBV28,CASSRALTQETQYF,TGTGCCAGCAGCCGGGCCCTGACACAAGAGACCCAGTACTTC
TRBJ1-4,NA,many,TRBV7-9,CASSPTGTGEKLFF,TGTGCCAGCAGCCCGACTGGTACAGGTGAAAAACTGTTTTTT
TRBJ2-2,NA,NA,TRBV7-9,CASSPPFTTGELFF,TGTGCCAGCAGCCCTCCCTTTACCACCGGGGAGCTGTTTTTT
TRBJ1-1,TRBD1,few,TRBV5-1,CASSPGTGVTEAFF,TGCGCCAGCAGCCCTGGGACAGGGGTGACTGAAGCTTTCTTT
TRBJ2-6,TRBD2,few,TRBV18,CASSPLPGLAENAGANVLTF,TGTGCCAGCTCACCACTTCCGGGACTAGCGGAAAACGCTGGGGCCAACGTCCTGACTTTC
TRBJ1-2,TRBD1,few,TRBV12-3/TRBV12-4,CASTQTGGGYTF,TGTGCCAGCACTCAGACAGGGGGAGGCTACACCTTC
TRBJ2-7,NA,few,TRBV2,CASISRDLLSYEQYF,TGTGCCAGCATTTCCCGGGACCTTCTCTCCTACGAGCAGTACTTC
TRBJ2-7,TRBD1,few,TRBV14,CASSQETGVAYEQYF,TGTGCCAGCAGCCAGGAAACAGGGGTGGCCTACGAGCAGTACTTC
TRBJ2-1,NA,NA,TRBV9,CASSVGTRSYNEQFF,TGTGCCAGCAGCGTAGGGACTCGCTCCTACAATGAGCAGTTCTTC
TRBJ1-5,NA,few,TRBV7-2,CASSFTLGGSNQPQHF,TGTGCCAGCAGCTTTACCCTCGGAGGTAGCAATCAGCCCCAGCATTTT
TRBJ2-5,NA,NA,TRBV28,CASSLRGGIETQYF,TGTGCCAGCAGTCTCCGAGGGGGGATTGAGACCCAGTACTTC
TRBJ2-3,TRBD2,few,TRBV12-3/TRBV12-4,CASSPSGGRTDTQYF,TGTGCCAGCAGCCCCAGCGGGGGAAGGACAGATACGCAGTATTTT
TRBJ2-3,NA,few,TRBV29-1,CSVGTALGTDTQYF,TGCAGCGTTGGTACGGCCCTAGGCACAGATACGCAGTATTTT
TRBJ2-1,TRBD2,few,TRBV7-6,CASSFSSGKANNEQFF,TGTGCCAGCAGCTTTTCTAGCGGGAAAGCAAACAATGAGCAGTTCTTC
TRBJ1-5,NA,few,TRBV28,CASSLEFNQPQHF,TGTGCCAGCAGTTTAGAATTTAATCAGCCCCAGCATTTT
TRBJ1-1,NA,NA,TRBV7-2,CASSLAPGIRRSMNTEAFF,TGTGCCAGCAGCTTAGCCCCGGGTATCAGGAGGAGTATGAACACTGAAGCTTTCTTT
TRBJ1-4,NA,NA,TRBV19,CASSPQISTNEKLFF,TGTGCCAGTAGTCCGCAGATTTCAACTAATGAAAAACTGTTTTTT
TRBJ1-5,TRBD1,many,TRBV4-1,CASSQEIQGFGQPQHF,TGCGCCAGCAGCCAAGAGATACAGGGGTTCGGTCAGCCCCAGCATTTT
TRBJ2-3,TRBD2,NA,TRBV7-2,CASNSGGEDTQYF,TGTGCCAGCAATAGCGGGGGCGAGGATACGCAGTATTTT
TRBJ2-2,NA,NA,TRBV15,CATSREVTGELFF,TGTGCCACCAGCAGAGAGGTCACCGGGGAGCTGTTTTTT
TRBJ2-1,NA,many,TRBV19,CASSPDFRRSYNEQFF,TGTGCCAGTAGTCCGGACTTCCGCCGCTCCTACAATGAGCAGTTCTTC
TRBJ1-2,NA,few,TRBV7-9,CASSLGRSGGPNGYTF,TGTGCCAGCAGCTTAGGACGATCGGGCGGTCCGAATGGCTACACCTTC
TRBJ1-4,NA,NA,TRBV20-1,CSASGTDEKLFF,TGCAGTGCAAGCGGGACGGATGAAAAACTGTTTTTT
TRBJ1-5,NA,NA,TRBV9,CASSEGGYNQPQHF,TGTGCCAGCAGCGAAGGGGGGTACAATCAGCCCCAGCATTTT
TRBJ1-4,NA,NA,TRBV7-6,CASSPTVATNEKLFF,TGTGCCAGCAGCCCCACAGTTGCAACTAATGAAAAACTGTTTTTT
TRBJ2-6,NA,few,TRBV24-1,CATSSVDSGANVLTF,TGTGCCACCAGTTCCGTCGACTCTGGGGCCAACGTCCTGACTTTC
TRBJ2-7,NA,few,TRBV6-1,CASSEGTTTDEQYF,TGTGCCAGCAGTGAAGGGACTACCACCGACGAGCAGTACTTC
TRBJ1-5,NA,NA,TRBV5-1,CASSLAAGANQPQHF,TGCGCCAGCAGCTTGGCGGCAGGGGCGAATCAGCCCCAGCATTTT
TRBJ2-3,NA,few,TRBV7-2,CASSLGGHPTDTQYF,TGTGCCAGCAGCCTCGGGGGACACCCCACAGATACGCAGTATTTT
TRBJ1-1,NA,NA,TRBV29-1,CSGQGYTEAFF,TGCAGCGGGCAGGGGTATACTGAAGCTTTCTTT
TRBJ2-3,NA,NA,TRBV20-1,CSARDWRNTDTQYF,TGCAGTGCTAGAGATTGGCGGAACACAGATACGCAGTATTTT
TRBJ2-1,TRBD1,NA,TRBV5-1,CASARDRAPNEQFF,TGCGCCAGCGCTCGGGACAGGGCCCCCAATGAGCAGTTCTTC
TRBJ1-2,NA,NA,TRBV5-1,CASSLAGTGLRSYTF,TGCGCCAGCAGCTTGGCGGGGACGGGACTTAGATCCTACACCTTC
TRBJ2-3,NA,NA,TRBV5-1,CASSPDQVIGTDTQYF,TGCGCCAGCAGCCCCGATCAGGTCATCGGCACAGATACGCAGTATTTT
TRBJ1-1,NA,NA,TRBV5-5,CASSLVEMAEAFF,TGTGCCAGCAGCTTGGTGGAGATGGCTGAAGCTTTCTTT
TRBJ1-1,NA,many,TRBV7-6,CASSLAGITEAFF,TGTGCCAGCAGCTTAGCAGGGATCACTGAAGCTTTCTTT
TRBJ2-1,NA,few,TRBV20-1,CSAPDGTAPGGQFF,TGCAGTGCTCCAGACGGGACAGCCCCGGGAGGGCAGTTCTTC
TRBJ2-5,TRBD1,NA,TRBV28,CASRTTGKETQYF,TGTGCCAGCAGAACGACAGGGAAGGAGACCCAGTACTTC
TRBJ1-5,NA,few,TRBV7-9,CASSLSGGLNQPQHF,TGTGCCAGCAGCTTAAGTGGGGGACTCAATCAGCCCCAGCATTTT
TRBJ1-1,NA,few,TRBV7-2,CASSPRTTGMNTEAFF,TGTGCCAGCAGCCCCCGAACGACAGGAATGAACACTGAAGCTTTCTTT
TRBJ2-5,NA,few,TRBV7-9,CASLIGSAGKETQYF,TGTGCCAGCTTGATTGGGTCGGCAGGGAAAGAGACCCAGTACTTC